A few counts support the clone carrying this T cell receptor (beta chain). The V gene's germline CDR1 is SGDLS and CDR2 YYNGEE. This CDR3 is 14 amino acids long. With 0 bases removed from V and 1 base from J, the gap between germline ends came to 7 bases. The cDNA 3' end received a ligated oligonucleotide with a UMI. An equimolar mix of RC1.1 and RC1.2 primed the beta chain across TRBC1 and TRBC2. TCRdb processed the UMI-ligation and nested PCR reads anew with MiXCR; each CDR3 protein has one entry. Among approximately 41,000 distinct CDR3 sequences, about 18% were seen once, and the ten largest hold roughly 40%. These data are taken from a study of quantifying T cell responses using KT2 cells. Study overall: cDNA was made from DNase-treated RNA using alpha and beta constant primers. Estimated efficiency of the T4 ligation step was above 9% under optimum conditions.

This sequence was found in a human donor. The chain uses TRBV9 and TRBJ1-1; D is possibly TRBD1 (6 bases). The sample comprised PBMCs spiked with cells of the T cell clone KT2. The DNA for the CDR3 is TGTGCCAGCAGCGTAGAGGGACAGAACACTGAAGCTTTCTTT. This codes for CASSVEGQNTEAFF.